Listed below are T cell receptor beta chains from one sample, sequenced in a study of post-analysis software for immune sequencing data. Using its own MiXCR run on the PCR reads, TCRdb lists one record per CDR3 protein. The sample carries about 820,000 distinct CDR3 sequences, approximately 53% recorded once. Sequencing used blood. The receptors come from a girl aged 5-17 years with multiple sclerosis. Both conserved end residues are part of each CDR3. D genes are given only for firm matches. The size of a clone is reported for some rows only, either as once, few or many, or as a class for expanded clones.

CDR3 DNA,CDR3 protein,clone size,V gene,D gene,CDR3 length,J gene
TGCGCCAGCAGGCAGGGACTAGCGTACAATGAGCAGTTCTTC,CASRQGLAYNEQFF,.,TRBV4-1,TRBD2,14,TRBJ2-1
TGCACCAGCAGCCCCACGACTAGCGGGGTATATCGAGAGACCCAGTACTTC,CTSSPTTSGVYRETQYF,.,TRBV5-1,TRBD2,17,TRBJ2-5
TGTGCCAGCAGTGAGAACGAGGGGAGCTCAGCTTTCTTT,CASSENEGSSAFF,few,TRBV6-4,.,13,TRBJ1-1
TGTGCCAGCTCACCACCGGGTGGGGAGACCCAGTACTTC,CASSPPGGETQYF,few,TRBV18,.,13,TRBJ2-5
TGCGCCAGCAGCTTCGGTAGCGGGAGAGAGACCCAGTACTTC,CASSFGSGRETQYF,few,TRBV5-1,TRBD2,14,TRBJ2-5
TGTGCCACATCGGAACGGGGGGGCTATGGCTACACCTTC,CATSERGGYGYTF,.,TRBV7-9,.,13,TRBJ1-2
TGCAGTCCCAGAGGAACTAGCGCAGATACGCAGTATTTT,CSPRGTSADTQYF,.,TRBV20-1,TRBD2,13,TRBJ2-3
TGTGCCAGCTCTGCCCTTTTAAACTCAAGATGGGATACGCAGTATTTT,CASSALLNSRWDTQYF,.,TRBV18,.,16,TRBJ2-3
TGTGCCAGCAGTGTTTCTGGGGGGAACAATCAGCCCCAGCATTTT,CASSVSGGNNQPQHF,.,TRBV2,.,15,TRBJ1-5
TGCGCCAGCAGCTTGGAAGCAGGGAGGGCGACTGAAGCTTTCTTT,CASSLEAGRATEAFF,.,TRBV5-1,.,15,TRBJ1-1
TGTGCCAGCAGTTTAACCCCCCGTCTCTATAATTCACCCCTCCACTTT,CASSLTPRLYNSPLHF,.,TRBV27,.,16,TRBJ1-6
TGTGCCAGCAGCGTAGGGACAGGGGGCAATGAGCAGTTCTTC,CASSVGTGGNEQFF,.,TRBV7-2,TRBD1,14,TRBJ2-1
TGCGCCAGCAGCTTGGACGATACAGGGGTCGGATACAATGAGCAGTTCTTC,CASSLDDTGVGYNEQFF,.,TRBV5-1,TRBD1,17,TRBJ2-1
TGTGCCAGCACCACCACCAAAAACCCAGACAGGGCCTACCAAGAGACCCAGTACTTC,CASTTTKNPDRAYQETQYF,.,TRBV28,TRBD1,19,TRBJ2-5
TGTGCCAGCAGCCAAGGGGTCGGACAGCGTATCTACGAGCAGTACTTC,CASSQGVGQRIYEQYF,.,TRBV14,.,16,TRBJ2-7
TGCGCCAGCAGCTTGGCCCTCCAGGGGCTGAACGCTGAAGCTTTCTTT,CASSLALQGLNAEAFF,.,TRBV5-1,.,16,TRBJ1-1
TGCGCCAGCAGCCGGGGAGGAGCAGGGCCCCTCTATGGCTACACCTTC,CASSRGGAGPLYGYTF,.,TRBV4-1,.,16,TRBJ1-2
TGTGCCAGCAGCCAACGGGGGGGGTCCACAGATACGCAGTATTTT,CASSQRGGSTDTQYF,.,TRBV3-1,TRBD2,15,TRBJ2-3
TGTGCCAGCAGCTCTCCGGGACAGGGGGCTTTAGATACGCAGTATTTT,CASSSPGQGALDTQYF,.,TRBV7-3,TRBD1,16,TRBJ2-3
TGTGCCAGCAGTTTTAGACTAGCCCCAGGGAATGAGCAGTTCTTC,CASSFRLAPGNEQFF,.,TRBV6-2/TRBV6-3,TRBD2,15,TRBJ2-1
TGCGCCAGCAGCCGGGGGGGCAGGGAAGACTACGAGCAGTACTTC,CASSRGGREDYEQYF,once,TRBV5-1,TRBD2,15,TRBJ2-7
TGTGCCAGTAACAGTCCGGGACAGGGTAACTACGAGCAGTACTTC,CASNSPGQGNYEQYF,.,TRBV2,TRBD1,15,TRBJ2-7
TGCGCCAGCAGCCAAACTCAAGGGAACCGCTATGGCTACACCTTC,CASSQTQGNRYGYTF,.,TRBV5-1,.,15,TRBJ1-2
TGTGCCAGCAGCTTAGGCCCAGGGCGAGGGGAGCAGTACTTC,CASSLGPGRGEQYF,.,TRBV7-6,.,14,TRBJ2-5
TGTGCCAGCGTGCTTGGCACAGTGCAGTTCTTC,CASVLGTVQFF,.,TRBV6-5,.,11,TRBJ2-1
TGTGCCAGCAGCTTAGGCTGGGGACTAGCGGGAGGGAGGTACTACAATGAGCAGTTCTTC,CASSLGWGLAGGRYYNEQFF,.,TRBV7-8,TRBD2,20,TRBJ2-1
TGCGCCAGCAGCTTGGGCGACAAAGTATACAATGAGCAGTTCTTC,CASSLGDKVYNEQFF,few,TRBV5-1,.,15,TRBJ2-1
TGCAGCCTAATCAGCGCGGGGAATGAGCAGTTCTTC,CSLISAGNEQFF,few,TRBV29-1,.,12,TRBJ2-1
TGTGCCAGCAGTTTAGGGGCCATGAGCAATCAGCCCCAGCATTTT,CASSLGAMSNQPQHF,.,TRBV27,.,15,TRBJ1-5
TGTGCCATCAGTGAGTCGAAGACTAGCGGGCATTACAATGAGCAGTTCTTC,CAISESKTSGHYNEQFF,once,TRBV10-3,TRBD2,17,TRBJ2-1
TGTGCCAGCAGCCCAGAGGGGGGCACACCTCGGGACTATGGCTACACCTTC,CASSPEGGTPRDYGYTF,few,TRBV9,.,17,TRBJ1-2
TGCAGTGCTAGAGAAGGGGCTCGGACTGAAGCTTTCTTT,CSAREGARTEAFF,.,TRBV20-1,.,13,TRBJ1-1
TGTGCCGGCAGTTTCTCGGACAGGGGGGAGACCCAGTACTTC,CAGSFSDRGETQYF,once,TRBV28,TRBD1,14,TRBJ2-5
TGTGCCAGCAGCGGGACAGGGAGGTACACTGAAGCTTTCTTT,CASSGTGRYTEAFF,.,TRBV5-5,TRBD1,14,TRBJ1-1
TGCGCCAGCAGCCAAGCGTCTACCTCCAGGGGGCAAGCCCAGTACTTC,CASSQASTSRGQAQYF,.,TRBV4-1,TRBD1,16,TRBJ2-5